This T cell receptor beta chain originates from a study of T-cell memory formation after mild COVID-19 (TCRdb year 2021). About the investigation overall: TCR sequence clusters from the two donors were largely donor specific. Longitudinal TCRalpha and TCRbeta repertoire sequencing tracked T-cell clones expanding and contracting after mild COVID-19 in a couple of donors. Two young, previously healthy adult volunteers, one female and one male, were included in the cohort.

There are a few counts of this clonotype. Its binding antigen is unknown. No per-base quality is available; no much larger clone lies one base away. For sequencing, an Illumina NovaSeq 6000 was employed. TCRalpha and TCRbeta cDNA libraries were constructed by 5'RACE with constant-segment primers, with sample barcodes and unique molecular identifiers being introduced. Trizol reagent was used to extract RNA from every sample. Libraries were amplified in two PCR steps, with a second sample barcode and Illumina TruSeq adapters added in the second step. Sequencing of the libraries was done on an Illumina NovaSeq, producing 2 x 150 bp paired-end reads. The paper's data handling went like this. Demultiplexing of reads and collapsing into UMI-guided consensus sequences were performed with migec v1.2.7. Using mixcr v2.1.11, the UMI consensuses were aligned to TRA and TRB V and J templates and assembled into clonotypes. Clonotypes were classified as expanded or contracted when called significant by both edgeR and NoisET, with noise models trained on biological replicates. For edgeR calls, the thresholds were a false discovery rate-adjusted p below 0.01 and a log2 fold-change of 1. As an exploratory analysis of dynamics, PCA with hierarchical clustering was applied to max-normalized trajectories of the 1000 most abundant clonotypes. Separately sequenced CD4+ and CD8+ repertoires were used to assign a CD4 or CD8 phenotype to each responding clone. The raw public data were reprocessed by TCRdb itself: fastp quality trimming at Q25, MiXCR clonotype calling, in-frame beta chains only. CDR3 protein duplicates are merged, each entry listing the most common genes and DNA. The authors' filters were not applied to this entry. The sample table lists around 300,000 distinct CDR3 sequences, roughly an eighth of them with a count of one. The top ten clones comprise about 21% of the sample.

Results and caveats for the whole study, not just this receptor: The study included only two mild cases, and larger cohorts that include severe cases with pre-infection samples were judged to be necessary. SARS-CoV-2 specificity of the second-wave clones peaking on day 37 was not confirmed. Balanced CD4/CD8 phenotypes were observed for clones contracting from day 15 to 85, whereas a bias towards CD4+ was observed for a second wave of clones expanding from day 15 to 37. The detection of some responding clones in pre-infection memory suggests that pre-existing cross-reactive memory T cells joined the SARS-CoV-2 response. Contracting CD4+ clones were located mainly in the CM and EM memory subsets, whereas CD8+ clones were found to be enriched in EMRA.

Ficoll-Paque density gradient centrifugation was used to isolate PBMCs. CDR1 and CDR2 (SGHRS, YFSETQ) derive from the germline V gene. From the cysteine up to the phenylalanine, the CDR3 has a length of 14 residues. CDR3 DNA is the only sequence kept; it has 42 bases, read in frame from the first base. The trim is 4 bases for V and 4 bases for J, with a gap of 13 bases between the germline ends. The rearranged chain carries TRBV5-1 and TRBJ2-3; matching of 7 bases hints at TRBD2 as the D gene. The clonotype comes from a man aged 18-30 years who had mild COVID-19 (a few samples of this study predate the infection). The sample titles of this study are shuffled in the database, so cell type and time point are left out; the donor was told from shared clones. Sequencing used PBMCs or a T cell subset sorted from them (not recorded which). The nucleotide sequence is TGCGCCAGCAGCCCTTGGGGGGGCGCAGATACGCAGTATTTT. This yields the protein CASSPWGGADTQYF. Beyond the CDR3, the reference TRBV5-1 and TRBJ2-3 genes provide the residues; the full variable domain reads: KAGVTQTPRYLIKTRGQQVTLSCSPISGHRSVSWYQQTPGQGLQFLFEYFSETQRNKGNFPGRFSGRQFSNSRSEMNVSTLELGDSALYLCASSPWGGADTQYFGPGTRLTVL.